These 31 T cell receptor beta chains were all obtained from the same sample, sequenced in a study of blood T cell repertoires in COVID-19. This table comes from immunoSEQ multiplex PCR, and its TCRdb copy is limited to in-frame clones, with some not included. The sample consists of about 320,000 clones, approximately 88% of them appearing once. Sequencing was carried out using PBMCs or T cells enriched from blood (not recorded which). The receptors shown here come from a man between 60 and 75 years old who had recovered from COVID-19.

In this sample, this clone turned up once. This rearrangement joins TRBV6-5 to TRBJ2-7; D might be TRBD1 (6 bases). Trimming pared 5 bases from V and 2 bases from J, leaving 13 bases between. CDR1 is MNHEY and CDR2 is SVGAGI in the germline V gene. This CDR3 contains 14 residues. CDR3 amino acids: CASSRDTETYEQYF. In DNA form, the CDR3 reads TGTGCCAGCAGTAGGGACACGGAAACCTACGAGCAGTACTTC.

In DNA, the CDR3 is TGTGCCAGCAGACGACTAGGATTTCAAGAGACCCAGTACTTC. It yields the protein CASRRLGFQETQYF. The gene calls are TRBV7-2 and TRBJ2-5; a possible D gene is TRBD2 (6 bases). CDR3 length: 14 amino acids. Germline assignment: CDR1 SGHTA and CDR2 FQGNSA. Between the trimmed V and J ends, which lost 6 bases and 2 bases, there was a span of 13 bases.

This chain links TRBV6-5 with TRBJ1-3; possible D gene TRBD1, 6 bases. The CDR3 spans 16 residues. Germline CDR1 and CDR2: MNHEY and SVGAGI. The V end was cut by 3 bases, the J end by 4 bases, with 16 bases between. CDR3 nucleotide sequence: TGTGCCAGCAGTTATGATCGATGGGGGCGAGGAAACACCATATATTTT. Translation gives CASSYDRWGRGNTIYF.

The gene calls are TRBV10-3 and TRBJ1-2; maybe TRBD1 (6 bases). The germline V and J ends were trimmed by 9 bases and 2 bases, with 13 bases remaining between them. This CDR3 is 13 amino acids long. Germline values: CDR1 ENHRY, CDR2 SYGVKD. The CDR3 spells CAIRSRGNYGYTF. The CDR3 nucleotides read TGTGCCATACGATCCAGGGGAAACTATGGCTACACCTTC.

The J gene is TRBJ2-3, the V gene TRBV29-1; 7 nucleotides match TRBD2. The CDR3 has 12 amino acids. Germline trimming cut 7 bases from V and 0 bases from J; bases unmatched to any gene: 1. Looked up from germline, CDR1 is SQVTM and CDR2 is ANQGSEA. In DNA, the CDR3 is TGCAGCGCTAGCGGAAGCACAGATACGCAGTATTTT. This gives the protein CSASGSTDTQYF.

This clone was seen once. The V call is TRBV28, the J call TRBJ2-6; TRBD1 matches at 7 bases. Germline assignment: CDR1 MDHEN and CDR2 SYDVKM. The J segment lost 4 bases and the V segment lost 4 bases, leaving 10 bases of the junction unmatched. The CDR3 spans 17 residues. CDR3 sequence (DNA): TGTGCCAGCAGTTATATAGGACAGGTCCTCGGGGCCAACGTCCTGACTTTC. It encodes CASSYIGQVLGANVLTF.

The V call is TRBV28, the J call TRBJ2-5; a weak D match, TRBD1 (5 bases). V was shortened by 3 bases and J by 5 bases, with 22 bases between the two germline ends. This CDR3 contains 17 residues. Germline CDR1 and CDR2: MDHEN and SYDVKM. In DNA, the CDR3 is TGTGCCAGCAGTTTCATTCTATTCGACAGCCTCGGGGAGACCCAGTACTTC. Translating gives CASSFILFDSLGETQYF.

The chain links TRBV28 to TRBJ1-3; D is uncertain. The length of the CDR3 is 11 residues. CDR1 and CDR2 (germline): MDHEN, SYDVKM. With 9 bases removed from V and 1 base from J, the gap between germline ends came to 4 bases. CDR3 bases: TGTGCCAGTCAATCTGGAAACACCATATATTTT. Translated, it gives CASQSGNTIYF.

The CDR3 coding sequence is TGTGCCAGCAGACGTGGGGGGACCGTACGTAGAGAGCAGTACTTC. Translation: CASRRGGTVRREQYF. The chain combines TRBV28 with TRBJ2-7; possibly TRBD2 for D (6 bases). The CDR3 has 15 residues. CDR1 and CDR2 from the germline V gene are MDHEN and SYDVKM. The V and J ends lost 6 bases and 7 bases respectively, with 22 bases between them. The full variable domain, in which reference TRBV28 and TRBJ2-7 provide the parts outside the CDR3, is DVKVTQSSRYLVKRTGEKVFLECVQDMDHENMFWYRQDPGLGLRLIYFSYDVKMKEKGDIPEGYSVSREKKERFSLILESASTNQTSMYLCASRRGGTVRREQYFGPGTRLTVT.

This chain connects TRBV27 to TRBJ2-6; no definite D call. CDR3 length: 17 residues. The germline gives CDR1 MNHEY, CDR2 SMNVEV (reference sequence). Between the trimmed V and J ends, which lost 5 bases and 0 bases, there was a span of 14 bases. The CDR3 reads CASSQIHSDSGANVLTF. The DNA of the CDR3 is TGTGCCAGCAGTCAAATCCACTCTGACTCTGGGGCCAACGTCCTGACTTTC. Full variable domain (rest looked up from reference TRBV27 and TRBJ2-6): EAQVTQNPRYLITVTGKKLTVTCSQNMNHEYMSWYRQDPGLGLRQIYYSMNVEVTDKGDVPEGYKVSRKEKRNFPLILESPSPNQTSLYFCASSQIHSDSGANVLTFGAGSRLTVL.

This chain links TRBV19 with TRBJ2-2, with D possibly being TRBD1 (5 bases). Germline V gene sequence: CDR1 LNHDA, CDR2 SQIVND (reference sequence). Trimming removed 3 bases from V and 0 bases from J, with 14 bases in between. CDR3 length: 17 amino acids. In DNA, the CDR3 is TGTGCCAGTAGTATGCGAATAGGGGCTCCGAACACCGGGGAGCTGTTTTTT. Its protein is CASSMRIGAPNTGELFF.

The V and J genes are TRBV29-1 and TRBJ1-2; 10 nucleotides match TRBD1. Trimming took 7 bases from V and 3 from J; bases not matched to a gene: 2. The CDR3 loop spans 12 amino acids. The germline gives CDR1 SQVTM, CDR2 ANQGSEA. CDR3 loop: CSGQGADYGYTF. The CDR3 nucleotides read TGCAGCGGACAGGGGGCGGACTATGGCTACACCTTC.

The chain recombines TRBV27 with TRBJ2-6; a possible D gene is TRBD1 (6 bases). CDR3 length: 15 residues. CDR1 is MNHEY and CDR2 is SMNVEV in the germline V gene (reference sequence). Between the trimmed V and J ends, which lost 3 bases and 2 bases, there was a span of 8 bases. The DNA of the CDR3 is TGTGCCAGCAGTTTCGACAGGACTGGGGCCAACGTCCTGACTTTC. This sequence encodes CASSFDRTGANVLTF.

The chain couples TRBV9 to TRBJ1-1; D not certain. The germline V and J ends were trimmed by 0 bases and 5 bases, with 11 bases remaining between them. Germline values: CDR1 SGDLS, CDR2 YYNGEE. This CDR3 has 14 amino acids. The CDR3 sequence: CASSVGPENTEAFF. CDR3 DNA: TGTGCCAGCAGCGTAGGGCCTGAAAATACTGAAGCTTTCTTT.

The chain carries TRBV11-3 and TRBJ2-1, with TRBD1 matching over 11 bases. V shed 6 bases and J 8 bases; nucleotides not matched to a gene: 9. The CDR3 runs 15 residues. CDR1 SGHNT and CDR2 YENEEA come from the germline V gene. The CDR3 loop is CASSFRDRGVDEQFF. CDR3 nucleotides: TGTGCCAGCAGTTTCCGGGACAGGGGGGTCGATGAGCAGTTCTTC.

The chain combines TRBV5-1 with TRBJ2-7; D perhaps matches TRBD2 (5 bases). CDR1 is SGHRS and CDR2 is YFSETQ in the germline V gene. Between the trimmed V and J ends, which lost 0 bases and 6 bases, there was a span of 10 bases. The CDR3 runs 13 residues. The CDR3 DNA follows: TGCGCCAGCAGCTTGGTTCTAGCTTCCGAGCAGTACTTC. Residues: CASSLVLASEQYF.

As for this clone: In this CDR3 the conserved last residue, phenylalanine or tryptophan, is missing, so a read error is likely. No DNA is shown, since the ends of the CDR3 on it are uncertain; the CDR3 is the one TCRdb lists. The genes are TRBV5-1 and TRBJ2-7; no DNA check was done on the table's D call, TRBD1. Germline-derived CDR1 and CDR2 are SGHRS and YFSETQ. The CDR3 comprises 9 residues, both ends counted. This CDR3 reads CASSAHRFK.

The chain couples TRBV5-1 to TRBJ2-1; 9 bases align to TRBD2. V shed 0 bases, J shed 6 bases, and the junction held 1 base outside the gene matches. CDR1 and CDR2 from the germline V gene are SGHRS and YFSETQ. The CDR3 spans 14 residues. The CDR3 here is CASSLVTSGNEQFF. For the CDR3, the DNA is TGCGCCAGCAGCTTGGTGACTAGCGGCAATGAGCAGTTCTTC.

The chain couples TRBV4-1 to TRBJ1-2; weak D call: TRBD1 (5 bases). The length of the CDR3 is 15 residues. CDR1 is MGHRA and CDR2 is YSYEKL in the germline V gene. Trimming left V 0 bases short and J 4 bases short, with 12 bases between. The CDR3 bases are TGCGCCAGCAGCCAAGATTTGGGCGGGGGCTATGGCTACACCTTC. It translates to CASSQDLGGGYGYTF.

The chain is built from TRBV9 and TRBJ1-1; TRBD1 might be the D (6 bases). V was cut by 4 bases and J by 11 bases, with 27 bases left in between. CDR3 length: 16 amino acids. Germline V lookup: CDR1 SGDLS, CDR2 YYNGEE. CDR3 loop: CASSPTPQTGLLEAFF. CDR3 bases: TGTGCCAGCAGCCCAACGCCCCAGACAGGTCTCTTAGAGGCTTTCTTT.

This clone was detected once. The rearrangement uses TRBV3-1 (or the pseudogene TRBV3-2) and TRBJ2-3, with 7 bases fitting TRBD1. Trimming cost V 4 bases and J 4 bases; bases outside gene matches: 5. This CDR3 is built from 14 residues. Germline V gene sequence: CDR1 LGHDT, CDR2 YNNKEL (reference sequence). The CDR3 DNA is TGTGCCAGCAGCCTTAACAGGGGATCAGATACGCAGTATTTT. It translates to CASSLNRGSDTQYF.

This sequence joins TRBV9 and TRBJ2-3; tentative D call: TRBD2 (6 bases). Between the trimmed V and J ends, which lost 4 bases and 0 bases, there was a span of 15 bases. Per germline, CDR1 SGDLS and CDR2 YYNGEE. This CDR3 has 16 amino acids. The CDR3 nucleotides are TGTGCCAGCAGCCGTTCCAGGGACTCTAGCACAGATACGCAGTATTTT. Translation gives CASSRSRDSSTDTQYF.

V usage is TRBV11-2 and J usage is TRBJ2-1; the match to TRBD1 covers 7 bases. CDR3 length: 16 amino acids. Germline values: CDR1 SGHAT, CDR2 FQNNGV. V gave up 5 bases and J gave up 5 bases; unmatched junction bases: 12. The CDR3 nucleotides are TGTGCCAGCAGCCGGGTGGGACAGCGCCAAAACAATGAGCAGTTCTTC. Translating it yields CASSRVGQRQNNEQFF.

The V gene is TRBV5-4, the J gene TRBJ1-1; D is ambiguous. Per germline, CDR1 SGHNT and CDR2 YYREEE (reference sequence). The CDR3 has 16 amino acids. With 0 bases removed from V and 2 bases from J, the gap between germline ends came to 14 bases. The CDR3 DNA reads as TGTGCCAGCAGCTTGGCCTCGGGGAACCCAAACACTGAAGCTTTCTTT. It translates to CASSLASGNPNTEAFF.

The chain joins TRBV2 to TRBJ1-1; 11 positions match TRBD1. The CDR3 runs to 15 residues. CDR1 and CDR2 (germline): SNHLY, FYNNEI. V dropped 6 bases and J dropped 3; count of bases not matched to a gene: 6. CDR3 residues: CASSEDRGRYTEAFF. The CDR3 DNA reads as TGTGCCAGCAGCGAGGACAGGGGGCGTTACACTGAAGCTTTCTTT.

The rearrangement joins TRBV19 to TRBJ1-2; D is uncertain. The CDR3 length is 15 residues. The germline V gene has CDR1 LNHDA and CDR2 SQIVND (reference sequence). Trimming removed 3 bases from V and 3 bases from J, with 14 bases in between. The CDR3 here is CASSMESRRDYGYTF. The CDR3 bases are TGTGCCAGTAGTATGGAGTCGCGGCGTGACTATGGCTACACCTTC. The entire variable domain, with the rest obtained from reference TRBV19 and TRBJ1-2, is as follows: DGGITQSPKYLFRKEGQNVTLSCEQNLNHDAMYWYRQDPGQGLRLIYYSQIVNDFQKGDIAEGYSVSREKKESFPLTVTSAQKNPTAFYLCASSMESRRDYGYTFGSGTRLTVV.

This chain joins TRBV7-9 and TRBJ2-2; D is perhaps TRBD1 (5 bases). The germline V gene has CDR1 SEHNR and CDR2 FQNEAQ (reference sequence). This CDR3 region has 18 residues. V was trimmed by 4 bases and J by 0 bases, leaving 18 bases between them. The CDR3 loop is CASSSYGQATANTGELFF. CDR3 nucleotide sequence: TGTGCCAGCAGCTCTTATGGACAAGCCACCGCGAACACCGGGGAGCTGTTTTTT.

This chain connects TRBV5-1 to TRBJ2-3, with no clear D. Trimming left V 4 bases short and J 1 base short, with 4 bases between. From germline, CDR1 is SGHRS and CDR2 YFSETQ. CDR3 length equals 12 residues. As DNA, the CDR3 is TGCGCCAGCAGCCCCGGCACAGATACGCAGTATTTT. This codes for CASSPGTDTQYF.

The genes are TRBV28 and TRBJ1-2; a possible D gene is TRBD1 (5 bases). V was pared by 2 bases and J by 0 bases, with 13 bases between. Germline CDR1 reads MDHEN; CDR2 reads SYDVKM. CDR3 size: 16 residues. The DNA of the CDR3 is TGTGCCAGCAGTTTAGGGACTCTCAAAGCTAACTATGGCTACACCTTC. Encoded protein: CASSLGTLKANYGYTF.

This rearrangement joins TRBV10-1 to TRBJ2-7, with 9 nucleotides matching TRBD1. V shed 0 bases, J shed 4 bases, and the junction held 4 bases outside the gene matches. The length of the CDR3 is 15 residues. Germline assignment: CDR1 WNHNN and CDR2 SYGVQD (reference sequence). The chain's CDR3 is CASSESSGQGYEQYF. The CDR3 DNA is TGCGCCAGCAGTGAGTCGTCGGGACAGGGTTACGAGCAGTACTTC.

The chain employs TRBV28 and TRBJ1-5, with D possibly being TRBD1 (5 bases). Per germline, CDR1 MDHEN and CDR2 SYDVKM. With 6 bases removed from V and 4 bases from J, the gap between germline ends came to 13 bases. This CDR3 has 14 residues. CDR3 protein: CASSRRVRNQPQHF. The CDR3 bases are TGTGCCAGCAGCCGCAGGGTCCGGAATCAGCCCCAGCATTTT.